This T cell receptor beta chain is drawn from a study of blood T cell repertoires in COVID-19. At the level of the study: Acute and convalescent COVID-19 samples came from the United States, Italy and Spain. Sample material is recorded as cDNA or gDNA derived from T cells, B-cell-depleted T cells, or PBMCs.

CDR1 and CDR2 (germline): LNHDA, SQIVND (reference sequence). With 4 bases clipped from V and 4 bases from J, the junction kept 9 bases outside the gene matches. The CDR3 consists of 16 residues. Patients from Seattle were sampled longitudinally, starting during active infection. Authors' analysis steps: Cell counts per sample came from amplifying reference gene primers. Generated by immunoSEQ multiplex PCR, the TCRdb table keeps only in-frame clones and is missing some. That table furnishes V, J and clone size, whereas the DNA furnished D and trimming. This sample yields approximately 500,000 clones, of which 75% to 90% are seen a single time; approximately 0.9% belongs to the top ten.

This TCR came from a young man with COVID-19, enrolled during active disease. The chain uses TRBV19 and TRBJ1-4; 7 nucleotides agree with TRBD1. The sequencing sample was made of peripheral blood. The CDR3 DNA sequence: TGTGCCAGTAGTAGGGACAGTAATCGGGGTAATGAAAAACTGTTTTTT. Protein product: CASSRDSNRGNEKLFF.